This T cell receptor (beta chain) was retrieved from a study of T-cell reconstitution after alpha-beta-depleted transplantation in children. This CDR3 has 15 residues. CDR1 and CDR2 from the germline V gene are ENHRY and SYGVKD. V was shortened by 2 bases and J by 6 bases, with 16 bases between the two germline ends. Unique molecular identifiers tagged the TCRbeta library. TCRdb called the PCR reads again in MiXCR, with one record for every CDR3 protein. The sample lists more than 200,000 distinct CDR3 sequences; 7.5% to 10% were seen once. This chain uses TRBV10-3 with TRBJ1-2, with D tentatively TRBD1 (5 bases). This sequence was found in a human donor who donated a stem cell graft to a child with SCID. Sequencing used PBMCs from the stem cell graft donor, obtained from the stem cell graft. This chain's CDR3 is CAISEPGGDADGYTF. CDR3 in DNA: TGTGCCATCAGTGAGCCGGGGGGGGATGCGGATGGCTACACCTTC.